The clone carrying this T cell receptor (beta chain) was picked up a small number of times. The data are from a study of blood T cells in healthy people across ages. Looked up from germline, CDR1 is MGHRA and CDR2 is YSYEKL. CDR3 size: 17 residues. The J segment lost 1 base and the V segment lost 2 bases, leaving 3 bases of the junction unmatched. Next came a second PCR, run for roughly 6 to 11 cycles, which used a sample-barcoded 5' primer along with a J-beta primer mix. Each of the cDNA molecules was tagged by a template-switch adaptor with 12 random nucleotides. A single record per CDR3 protein comes from TCRdb applying MiXCR to the 5' RACE reads. The sample holds about 970,000 distinct CDR3 sequences, approximately 50% seen once.

The chain couples TRBV4-1 to TRBJ2-4; 12 bases are shared with TRBD2. Input material: blood. The source of this sequence is a woman aged 55-69 years in good health. CDR3 coding DNA: TGCGCCAGCAGCCAACCACTAGCGGGAGGTGCCAAAAACATTCAGTACTTC. Its protein product is CASSQPLAGGAKNIQYF.